Below are 28 T cell receptor beta chains sequenced from a single sample in a study of multiple sclerosis patients with progressive multifocal leukoencephalopathy. TCRdb's copy holds only in-frame clones and misses some; the assay was immunoSEQ multiplex PCR. This sample has under 40,000 clones; over 90% occur once, and the top ten carry approximately 2%. Time point: before natalizumab initiation. Sequenced input: PBMCs. The receptor source for this set is a man younger than 40 with multiple sclerosis.

This clone was counted only a few times. The chain uses TRBV5-4 and TRBJ1-2, with D maybe TRBD1 (5 bases). CDR1 and CDR2 (germline): SGHNT, YYREEE (reference sequence). V lost 5 bases to trimming and J lost 4 bases, with 12 bases between them. The CDR3 covers 13 residues. The CDR3 bases are TGTGCCAGCAGTCAAGGGGTCATCTATGGCTACACCTTC. It codes for CASSQGVIYGYTF.

The CDR3 loop is CASWKGQGYNGYTF. The DNA for the CDR3 is TGTGCCAGCTGGAAGGGACAGGGATATAACGGCTACACCTTC. V usage is TRBV6-5 and J usage is TRBJ1-2; 9 nucleotides line up with TRBD1. With V trimmed by 8 bases and J by 8 bases, 12 bases remained unmatched. Germline CDR1 reads MNHEY; CDR2 reads SVGAGI. The CDR3 sequence is 14 residues long.

This clone was picked up one time. V is TRBV7-8 and J is TRBJ2-7; TRBD2 matches 8 bases. Germline values: CDR1 SGHVS, CDR2 FQNEAQ. This CDR3 spans 16 amino acids. Trimming cost V 3 bases and J 2 bases; bases outside gene matches: 9. The CDR3 reads CASSFPGSGVTYEQYV. In DNA, the CDR3 is TGTGCCAGCAGCTTCCCGGGTAGCGGGGTTACCTACGAGCAGTACGTC.

This chain uses TRBV7-2 with TRBJ2-3, with 14 bases lining up with TRBD2. The CDR3 runs 17 residues. J lost 2 bases, V lost 4 bases, and 5 bases had no gene match. The germline gives CDR1 SGHTA, CDR2 FQGNSA. For the CDR3, the DNA is TGTGCCAGCAGCTCCCGACTAGCGGGAGGGTCCACAGATACGCAGTATTTT. As protein: CASSSRLAGGSTDTQYF.

The chain joins TRBV27 to TRBJ2-1; possible D gene TRBD2, 6 bases. The V and J ends lost 4 bases and 8 bases respectively, with 18 bases between them. Looked up from germline, CDR1 is MNHEY and CDR2 is SMNVEV (reference sequence). CDR3 length equals 15 residues. The CDR3 sequence is CASSYLLANVDEQFF. The CDR3 DNA reads as TGTGCCAGCAGTTACCTACTAGCAAATGTGGATGAGCAGTTCTTC.

This rearrangement joins TRBV15 to TRBJ2-4, with 8 bases lining up with TRBD2. With 5 bases clipped from V and 2 bases from J, the junction kept 8 bases outside the gene matches. Looked up from germline, CDR1 is LNHNV and CDR2 is YYDKDF (reference sequence). This CDR3 is 16 amino acids long. The DNA of the CDR3 is TGTGCCACCAGCCCTGCCGGACTAGCTACCAAAAACATTCAGTACTTC. Its protein product is CATSPAGLATKNIQYF.

J is TRBJ1-2 and V is TRBV11-2, with unresolved D. CDR3 length: 14 residues. CDR1 is SGHAT, CDR2 FQNNGV, per germline. V was shortened by 10 bases and J by 2 bases, with 17 bases between the two germline ends. This chain's CDR3 is CATPKDDFNYGYTF. CDR3 in DNA: TGTGCCACCCCCAAGGACGACTTCAACTATGGCTACACCTTC.

This clone appeared once. The chain is built from TRBV19 and TRBJ2-5; D is uncertain. Trimming shortened V by 1 base and J by 5 bases, and 11 bases separated the two germline ends. The CDR3 has 14 amino acids. Germline V CDR1 and CDR2: LNHDA, SQIVND (reference sequence). The CDR3: CASSIVEGQETQYF. CDR3 in DNA: TGTGCCAGTAGTATAGTGGAAGGGCAGGAGACCCAGTACTTC.

J is TRBJ2-5 and V is TRBV7-2; maybe TRBD2 (6 bases). Germline V CDR1 and CDR2: SGHTA, FQGNSA. This CDR3 is built from 15 residues. Trimming shortened V by 1 base and J by 4 bases, and 13 bases separated the two germline ends. The CDR3 DNA reads as TGTGCCAGCAGCTTAGGGGACTTGCGGGGAGAGACCCAGTACTTC. It translates to CASSLGDLRGETQYF.

The chain combines TRBV7-9 with TRBJ2-1; D possibly corresponds to TRBD2 (5 bases). Trimming removed 3 bases at V and 5 bases at J, with 8 bases between. This CDR3 is 13 amino acids long. The V gene's germline CDR1 is SEHNR and CDR2 FQNEAQ (reference sequence). CDR3 residues: CASSLVGDNEQFF. The CDR3 region has the DNA TGTGCCAGCAGCTTGGTCGGGGACAATGAGCAGTTCTTC. Using reference TRBV7-9 and TRBJ2-1 for the parts outside the CDR3, the full variable domain is DTGVSQNPRHKITKRGQNVTFRCDPISEHNRLYWYRQTLGQGPEFLTYFQNEAQLEKSRLLSDRFSAERPKGSFSTLEIQRTEQGDSAMYLCASSLVGDNEQFFGPGTRLTVL.

This clone occurred once. This sequence joins TRBV5-1 and TRBJ2-1, with D possibly being TRBD1 (5 bases). V was cut by 4 bases and J by 0 bases, with 20 bases left in between. The V gene's germline CDR1 is SGHRS and CDR2 YFSETQ. The CDR3 sequence is 18 residues long. CDR3 sequence: CASSTGSGVDLSYNEQFF. DNA of the CDR3: TGCGCCAGCAGCACAGGCTCTGGGGTGGACCTCTCCTACAATGAGCAGTTCTTC.

The chain combines TRBV7-2 with TRBJ1-1; D gene ambiguous. Germline CDR1 SGHTA, CDR2 FQGNSA. CDR3 size: 14 residues. Trimming took 0 bases from V and 3 from J, leaving 8 bases between them. CDR3 region: CASSLAWRDTEAFF. The CDR3 DNA reads TGTGCCAGCAGCTTAGCGTGGAGGGACACTGAAGCTTTCTTT.

V usage is TRBV9 and J usage is TRBJ2-3; no clear D gene. The CDR3 runs 16 residues. Germline V gene sequence: CDR1 SGDLS, CDR2 YYNGEE. With 0 bases removed from V and 0 bases from J, the gap between germline ends came to 11 bases. The CDR3 region has the DNA TGTGCCAGCAGCGTAGGACCTACTCCTAGCACAGATACGCAGTATTTT. Its protein product is CASSVGPTPSTDTQYF.

The chain joins TRBV10-2 to TRBJ2-3; 7 bases align to TRBD2. Germline assignment: CDR1 WSHSY and CDR2 SAAADI. V lost 2 bases and J lost 2; bases outside the gene matches: 4. The CDR3 loop spans 15 amino acids. CDR3 in DNA: TGCGCCAGCAGTGAGCCAGGGACTATCACAGATACGCAGTATTTT. It specifies CASSEPGTITDTQYF.

This chain links TRBV7-9 with TRBJ2-7; 12 bases line up with TRBD1. Per germline, CDR1 SEHNR and CDR2 FQNEAQ (reference sequence). This CDR3 has 15 residues. The V segment lost 3 bases and the J segment 5 bases; nucleotides outside the gene matches: 5. The CDR3 loop is CASSLGQGAMDEQYF. In DNA, the CDR3 is TGTGCCAGCAGCTTGGGACAGGGGGCAATGGACGAGCAGTACTTC.

This clone was picked up a small number of times. The rearrangement uses TRBV10-3 and TRBJ2-4; D ambiguous. Germline assignment: CDR1 ENHRY and CDR2 SYGVKD. V was trimmed by 3 bases and J by 0 bases, leaving 12 bases between them. The CDR3 spans 16 residues. CDR3: CAISDIDFRAKNIQYF. As DNA, the CDR3 is TGTGCCATCAGTGATATTGACTTCCGAGCCAAAAACATTCAGTACTTC.

The chain joins TRBV4-3 to TRBJ1-4, with a possible D match to TRBD1 (6 bases). The CDR3 runs to 16 residues. Trimming took 0 bases from V and 8 from J, leaving 16 bases between them. The V gene's germline CDR1 is LGHNA and CDR2 YSLEER. DNA for the CDR3: TGCGCCAGCAGCCAAGATAGGGCCGGGACATTCGAAAAACTGTTTTTT. Its translation is CASSQDRAGTFEKLFF.

This sequence joins TRBV6-5 and TRBJ2-5, with a possible D match to TRBD2 (5 bases). CDR3 length equals 11 residues. Between the trimmed V and J ends, which lost 6 bases and 7 bases, there was a span of 9 bases. Germline CDR1 is MNHEY and CDR2 is SVGAGI. The CDR3 is CASRDSGTQYF. CDR3 DNA: TGTGCCAGCAGGGACTCAGGGACCCAGTACTTC.

This clone has only a few counts. The J gene is TRBJ2-1, the V gene TRBV19; D remains ambiguous. The length of the CDR3 is 15 residues. Germline lookup yields CDR1 LNHDA and CDR2 SQIVND (reference sequence). Trimming removed 4 bases at V and 12 bases at J, with 22 bases between. CDR3 sequence reads: CASSTVARKTFSQFF. CDR3 in DNA: TGTGCCAGTAGTACGGTCGCGCGGAAGACCTTCTCGCAGTTCTTC. The full variable domain, in which reference TRBV19 and TRBJ2-1 provide the parts outside the CDR3, is DGGITQSPKYLFRKEGQNVTLSCEQNLNHDAMYWYRQDPGQGLRLIYYSQIVNDFQKGDIAEGYSVSREKKESFPLTVTSAQKNPTAFYLCASSTVARKTFSQFFGPGTRLTVL.

The J gene is TRBJ2-7, the V gene TRBV11-2, with 7 bases lining up with TRBD1. Trimming removed 5 bases from V and 5 bases from J; junction bases left unmatched: 12. CDR1 SGHAT and CDR2 FQNNGV come from the germline V gene. The CDR3 has 15 residues. CDR3 in amino acids: CASSPTLDRFHEQYV. In DNA form, the CDR3 reads TGTGCCAGCAGCCCCACGCTGGACAGGTTTCACGAGCAGTACGTC.

The chain combines TRBV19 with TRBJ2-7, with D unclear. The CDR3 has 14 residues. Trimming removed 3 bases at V and 6 bases at J, with 15 bases between. Germline CDR1 and CDR2: LNHDA and SQIVND (reference sequence). The CDR3 protein is CASSMEGILSEQYF. The CDR3 DNA reads as TGTGCCAGTAGTATGGAAGGTATCCTCTCCGAGCAGTACTTC.

This chain links TRBV9 with TRBJ2-1; the D gene could be TRBD1 or TRBD2 (5 bases each). Per the germline V gene, CDR1 is SGDLS and CDR2 is YYNGEE. Trimming removed 4 bases at V and 2 bases at J, with 13 bases between. The CDR3 has 15 amino acids. The CDR3 is CASSPFGTAYNEQFF. The CDR3 nucleotides are TGTGCCAGCAGCCCGTTCGGGACGGCCTACAATGAGCAGTTCTTC.

This clone appeared a single time. This chain uses TRBV7-9 with TRBJ2-5, with TRBD1 matching over 7 bases. The V gene's germline CDR1 is SEHNR and CDR2 FQNEAQ (reference sequence). The CDR3 runs to 16 residues. V shed 0 bases and J 5 bases; nucleotides not matched to a gene: 9. CDR3 sequence: CASSLAETGTGETQYF. The CDR3 DNA sequence: TGTGCCAGCAGCTTAGCGGAGACAGGGACGGGGGAGACCCAGTACTTC.

The chain couples TRBV19 to TRBJ1-5; D gene uncertain. Trimming took off 3 bases at V and 1 base at J, with 10 bases between the two ends. The germline V gene encodes CDR1 LNHDA and CDR2 SQIVND (reference sequence). The CDR3 spans 15 residues. The CDR3 coding sequence is TGTGCCAGTAGTATCGTTAGGGTGAGCAATCAGCCCCAGCATTTT. Translating gives CASSIVRVSNQPQHF.

This chain links TRBV21-1 with TRBJ2-2; no DNA check was done on the table's D call, TRBD2. TRBV21-1 is a known pseudogene. There are 14 residues in the CDR3. The CDR3 sequence: CASRGAGPIGELFF. DNA for the CDR3: TGTGCCAGCAGGGGAGCGGGACCTATCGGGGAGCTGTTTTTT.

This chain joins TRBV6-5 and TRBJ1-4, with D uncertain. The V gene lost 0 bases and the J gene lost 4 bases, with 9 bases spanning the gap. Germline CDR1 is MNHEY and CDR2 is SVGAGI. This CDR3 is built from 15 residues. This chain's CDR3 is CASSYSGGSNEKLFF. CDR3 coding DNA: TGTGCCAGCAGTTACTCTGGAGGGAGTAATGAAAAACTGTTTTTT.

This chain links TRBV19 with TRBJ2-2, with D perhaps being TRBD1 or TRBD2 (5 bases each). The CDR3 has 17 residues. CDR1 and CDR2 (germline): LNHDA, SQIVND (reference sequence). Trimming left V 4 bases short and J 5 bases short, with 20 bases between. The CDR3 region is CASSSRLRVPGTGELFF. CDR3 sequence (DNA): TGTGCCAGTAGTAGCCGCCTCAGGGTCCCGGGGACCGGGGAGCTGTTTTTT.

The J gene is TRBJ1-5, the V gene TRBV6-5, with 7 bases identical to TRBD1. With V trimmed by 6 bases and J by 0 bases, 5 bases remained unmatched. The germline V gene encodes CDR1 MNHEY and CDR2 SVGAGI. There are 15 residues in the CDR3. CDR3 in DNA: TGTGCCAGCAGCCAGACAGGGTATAGCAATCAGCCCCAGCATTTT. Amino acids: CASSQTGYSNQPQHF.